Each of the 10 T cell receptor beta chains below was sequenced from the same sample in a study of blood T cell repertoires in COVID-19. Only in-frame clones appear in the TCRdb table, and some are missing; sequencing was by immunoSEQ multiplex PCR. The profile covers 140,000 to 150,000 clones, with roughly 86% appearing a single time and 13% to 15% taken by the ten largest. The sequencing input was peripheral blood. These receptors were collected from a human donor with acute or convalescent COVID-19. The donor label of this sample is uncertain.

The chain is built from TRBV5-4 and TRBJ1-6, with a tentative D call TRBD1 (5 bases). V lost 0 bases to trimming and J lost 7 bases, with 11 bases between them. Germline loops: CDR1 SGHNT, CDR2 YYREEE (reference sequence). This CDR3 spans 15 amino acids. CDR3 DNA sequence: TGTGCCAGCAGCTTGGATCAGGGCACAAATTCACCCCTCCACTTT. Translation: CASSLDQGTNSPLHF.

The DNA for the CDR3 is TGTGCCAGCAGTTACGGGGCTAGCGGCTCCTACGAGCAGTACTTC. Protein product: CASSYGASGSYEQYF. The genes are TRBV6-5 and TRBJ2-7; TRBD2 aligns across 7 bases. Germline V CDR1 and CDR2: MNHEY, SVGAGI. The CDR3 has 15 amino acids. Unmatched junction bases numbered 4, after V lost 2 bases and J lost 0 bases.

About this clone itself: Different DNA sequences within this sample yield the same CDR3. The CDR3 is CATSRDRVNTEAFF. The CDR3 bases are TGTGCCACCAGCCGCGACAGGGTGAACACTGAAGCTTTCTTT. The chain recombines TRBV15 with TRBJ1-1, with 7 bases fitting TRBD1. V trimming: 5 bases; J trimming: 0 bases; junction bases outside the gene matches: 3. Per the germline V gene, CDR1 is LNHNV and CDR2 is YYDKDF (reference sequence). The CDR3 extends over 14 amino acids.

This clone was detected once. The chain couples TRBV3-1 (or the pseudogene TRBV3-2) to TRBJ1-2; D possibly corresponds to TRBD1 (5 bases). The CDR3 runs 14 residues. V dropped 6 bases and J dropped 4 bases, with 15 bases sitting between them. The germline gives CDR1 LGHDT, CDR2 YNNKEL (reference sequence). The CDR3 DNA sequence: TGTGCCAGCAGTAGAGATCGGGGGGTCTATGGCTACACCTTC. Translating it yields CASSRDRGVYGYTF.

This chain joins TRBV5-6 and TRBJ1-4; D is ambiguous. Germline V gene sequence: CDR1 SGHDT, CDR2 YYEEEE. This CDR3 has 17 residues. The ends were cut back, 0 bases at V and 8 bases at J, with 20 bases in the middle. The CDR3 DNA follows: TGTGCCAGCAGCTTGGATCGTACGGGGTTCAGGCCCGAAAAACTGTTTTTT. Protein sequence: CASSLDRTGFRPEKLFF.

This chain links TRBV6-1 with TRBJ1-4; D is uncertain. CDR3 size: 15 residues. CDR1 and CDR2 (germline): MNHNS, SASEGT. The V end lost 0 bases, the J end lost 6 bases, and 11 bases lay between the germline ends. DNA of the CDR3: TGTGCCAGCAGTGAAGCTAGCGGCTGGGATGAAAAACTGTTTTTT. Protein: CASSEASGWDEKLFF.

This clone was counted only a few times. This rearrangement joins TRBV3-1 (or the pseudogene TRBV3-2) to TRBJ1-3, with 7 bases lining up with TRBD1. This CDR3 comprises 11 residues. The J segment lost 11 bases and the V segment lost 5 bases, leaving 3 bases of the junction unmatched. Germline values: CDR1 LGHDT, CDR2 YNNKEL (reference sequence). The CDR3 loop is CASSEGAAIYF. CDR3 DNA: TGTGCCAGCAGCGAGGGGGCTGCCATATATTTT.

V usage is TRBV5-4 and J usage is TRBJ2-2, with TRBD2 matching 8 bases. V trimming: 5 bases; J trimming: 6 bases; junction bases outside the gene matches: 6. The CDR3 covers 14 residues. CDR1 is SGHNT and CDR2 is YYREEE in the germline V gene (reference sequence). The CDR3 region is CASSRRGGPGELFF. Here the CDR3 DNA reads TGTGCCAGCAGTCGCCGGGGGGGCCCCGGGGAGCTGTTTTTT.

CDR3 in amino acids: CASTGTASSSPLHF. The CDR3 nucleotides read TGTGCCAGCACCGGGACAGCGTCTAGTTCACCCCTCCACTTT. The chain has TRBV6-8 and TRBJ1-6; 7 nucleotides match TRBD1. This CDR3 is built from 14 residues. CDR1 and CDR2 from the germline V gene are MNHGY and SAAAGT. The junction had 9 bases not matched to a gene; V was cut back by 7 bases and J by 9 bases.

The chain combines TRBV18 with TRBJ2-7; TRBD2 might be the D (6 bases). The CDR3 length is 13 residues. Germline V CDR1 and CDR2: KGHSH, LQKENI. V was cut by 3 bases and J by 6 bases, with 12 bases left in between. The CDR3 sequence: CASSPTDGGEQYF. CDR3 nucleotides: TGTGCCAGCTCACCGACGGACGGGGGCGAGCAGTACTTC.